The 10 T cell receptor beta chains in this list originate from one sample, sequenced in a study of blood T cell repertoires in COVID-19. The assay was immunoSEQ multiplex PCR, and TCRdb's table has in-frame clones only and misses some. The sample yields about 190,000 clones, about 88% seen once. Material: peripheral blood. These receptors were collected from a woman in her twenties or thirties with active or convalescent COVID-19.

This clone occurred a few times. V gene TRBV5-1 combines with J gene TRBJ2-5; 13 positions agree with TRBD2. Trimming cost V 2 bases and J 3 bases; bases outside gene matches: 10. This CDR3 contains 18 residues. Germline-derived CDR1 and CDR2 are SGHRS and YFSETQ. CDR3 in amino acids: CASSFFGGLAGNKETQYF. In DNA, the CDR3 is TGCGCCAGCAGCTTTTTCGGGGGACTAGCGGGAAACAAAGAGACCCAGTACTTC.

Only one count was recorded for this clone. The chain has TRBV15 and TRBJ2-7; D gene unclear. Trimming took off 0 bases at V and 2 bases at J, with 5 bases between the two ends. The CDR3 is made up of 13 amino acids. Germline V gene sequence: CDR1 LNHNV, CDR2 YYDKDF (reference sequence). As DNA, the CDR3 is TGTGCCACCAGCAGAGAAACGGCCTACGAGCAGTACTTC. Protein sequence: CATSRETAYEQYF.

The CDR3 DNA sequence: TGTGCCAGCAGTTTAGGAGGGTGGCCCTACGAGCAGTACTTC. The encoded protein is CASSLGGWPYEQYF. The rearrangement links TRBV27 to TRBJ2-7, with D possibly matching TRBD2 (6 bases). Germline loops: CDR1 MNHEY, CDR2 SMNVEV (reference sequence). V lost 2 bases, J lost 2 bases, and 10 bases lay in between. CDR3 length equals 14 residues.

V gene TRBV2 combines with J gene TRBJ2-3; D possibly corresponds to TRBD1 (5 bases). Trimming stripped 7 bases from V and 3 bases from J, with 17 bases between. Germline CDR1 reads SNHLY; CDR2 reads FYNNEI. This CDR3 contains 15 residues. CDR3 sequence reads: CASTLESTATDTQYF. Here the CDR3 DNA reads TGTGCCAGCACCCTAGAGTCGACAGCAACAGATACGCAGTATTTT.

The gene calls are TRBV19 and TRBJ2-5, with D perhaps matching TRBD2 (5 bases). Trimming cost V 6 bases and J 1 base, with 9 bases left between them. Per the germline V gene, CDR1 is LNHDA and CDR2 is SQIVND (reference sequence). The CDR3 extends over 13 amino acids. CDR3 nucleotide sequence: TGTGCCAGTAGCCGGAGCGGCCAAGAGACCCAGTACTTC. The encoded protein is CASSRSGQETQYF.

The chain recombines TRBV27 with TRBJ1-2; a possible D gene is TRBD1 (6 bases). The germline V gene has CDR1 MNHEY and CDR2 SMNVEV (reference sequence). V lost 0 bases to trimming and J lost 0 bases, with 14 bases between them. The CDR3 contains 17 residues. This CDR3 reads CASSLSVHGTTNYGYTF. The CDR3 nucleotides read TGTGCCAGCAGTTTATCGGTCCACGGGACAACTAACTATGGCTACACCTTC.

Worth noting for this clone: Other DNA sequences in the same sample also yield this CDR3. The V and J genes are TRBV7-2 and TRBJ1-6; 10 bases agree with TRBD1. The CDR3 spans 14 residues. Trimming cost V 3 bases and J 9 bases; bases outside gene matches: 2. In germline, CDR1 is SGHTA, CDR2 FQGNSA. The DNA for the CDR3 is TGTGCCAGCAGCTTCAGGACAGGGGGTTCACCCCTCCACTTT. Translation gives CASSFRTGGSPLHF.

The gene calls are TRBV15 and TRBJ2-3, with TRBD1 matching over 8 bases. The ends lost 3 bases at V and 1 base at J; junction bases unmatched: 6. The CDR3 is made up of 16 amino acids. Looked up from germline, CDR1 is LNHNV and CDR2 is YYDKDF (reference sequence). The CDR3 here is CATSRIQGAGTDTQYF. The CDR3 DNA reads TGTGCCACCAGCAGGATTCAGGGGGCTGGCACAGATACGCAGTATTTT.

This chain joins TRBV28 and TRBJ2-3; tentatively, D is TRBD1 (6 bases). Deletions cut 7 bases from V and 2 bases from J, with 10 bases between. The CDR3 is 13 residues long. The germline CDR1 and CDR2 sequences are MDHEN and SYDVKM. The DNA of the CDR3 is TGTGCCAGCAATCAGGGGTCCACAGATACGCAGTATTTT. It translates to CASNQGSTDTQYF.

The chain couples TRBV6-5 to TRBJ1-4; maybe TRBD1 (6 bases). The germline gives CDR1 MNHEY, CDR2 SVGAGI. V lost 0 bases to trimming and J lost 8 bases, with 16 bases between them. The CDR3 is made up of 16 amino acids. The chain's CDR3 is CASSYSGTGGAEKLFF. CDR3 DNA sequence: TGTGCCAGCAGTTACTCAGGCACGGGGGGCGCGGAAAAACTGTTTTTT.